These T cell receptor beta chains were read from a single sample in a study of shared clonotypes between healthy human individuals. Using immunoSEQ multiplex PCR, the repertoire was profiled, and TCRdb retains in-frame clones only, with some absent. Seen here are just over 2,000,000 clones, 90% to 95% observed once, and the top ten hold approximately 0.13%. Sequencing was done on a sample of naive CD4+ T cells sorted from blood. The origin of the receptors is a man aged 18-30 years in good health. Both conserved end residues are part of each CDR3. D genes are given only for firm matches. Clone size is shown for a subset of rows, as once, few, many or a class of expanded clone.

TRBJ2-7 | . | . | TRBV18 | TGTGCCAGCTCACCAAAATCCTACGAGCAGTACTTC | CASSPKSYEQYF
TRBJ2-7 | . | . | TRBV5-4 | TGTGCCAGCAGCCTCAAGTCGGGCCTTTCCTACGAGCAGTACTTC | CASSLKSGLSYEQYF
TRBJ2-2 | . | TRBD1 | TRBV6-1 | TGTGCCAGCAGTACAGGGGGCGCTGGAACCGGGGAGCTGTTTTTT | CASSTGGAGTGELFF
TRBJ2-5 | . | . | TRBV29-1 | TGCAGCGTTGGGGCAGGTGGGCTGACCCAGTACTTC | CSVGAGGLTQYF
TRBJ1-5 | once | . | TRBV28 | TGTGCCAGCAGTTTTAGGGCCTATCGGCAGCCCCAGCATTTT | CASSFRAYRQPQHF
TRBJ2-5 | . | . | TRBV4-1 | TGCGCCAGCAGCCCGAACCCGACAGGTTGGCGGGAGACCCAGTACTTC | CASSPNPTGWRETQYF
TRBJ2-6 | . | . | TRBV28 | TGTGCCAGCAGCCACCCCCCGGGACACCCCACTGGGGCCAACGTCCTGACTTTC | CASSHPPGHPTGANVLTF
TRBJ1-2 | . | . | TRBV10-3 | TGTGCCATCAGTGAGGGGGGCACCCCCTATGGCTACACCTTC | CAISEGGTPYGYTF
TRBJ2-1 | . | TRBD2 | TRBV25-1 | TGTGCCAGCAGTGAAAGCGGGGGCTCCTACAATGAGCAGTTCTTC | CASSESGGSYNEQFF
TRBJ2-3 | . | TRBD2 | TRBV2 | TGTGCCAGCAGTGTAGCGGGGGTTAATACGCAGTATTTT | CASSVAGVNTQYF
TRBJ2-1 | . | TRBD2 | TRBV7-2 | TGTGCCAGCAGCTTAGCCGGGGGACTAGCGGGCAATGAGCAGTTCTTC | CASSLAGGLAGNEQFF
TRBJ1-4 | . | . | TRBV5-1 | TGCGCCAGCAGCTTTGGGACGGATAATGAAAAACTGTTTTTT | CASSFGTDNEKLFF
TRBJ1-2 | . | . | TRBV5-4 | TGTGCCAGCAGCTCCGGGGCGATTTCCCCCTATGGCTACACCTTC | CASSSGAISPYGYTF
TRBJ2-4 | few | . | TRBV11-2 | TGTGCCAGCAGCTTAGACAGGGGAGATATCACAGTCAAAAACATTCAGTACTTC | CASSLDRGDITVKNIQYF
TRBJ1-2 | . | . | TRBV29-1 | TGCAGCGTCGCCGGGGGCCGTGGCTATGGCTACACCTTC | CSVAGGRGYGYTF
TRBJ2-2 | . | TRBD2 | TRBV9 | TGTGCCAGCAGCGTGGCGGGAGGCTTTACCGGGGAGCTGTTTTTT | CASSVAGGFTGELFF
TRBJ1-2 | . | . | TRBV5-1 | TGCGCCAGCAGCTTGGGGCCAGCTGGGGGCTACACCTTC | CASSLGPAGGYTF
TRBJ1-5 | . | TRBD1 | TRBV18 | TGTGCCAGCTCACCAGCGACAGGGGGGTTGTATAGCAATCAGCCCCAGCATTTT | CASSPATGGLYSNQPQHF
TRBJ2-7 | . | TRBD2 | TRBV6-5 | TGTGCCAGCAGTTACTTCGACCTAGCGGGAGAGCAGTACTTC | CASSYFDLAGEQYF
TRBJ1-3 | . | . | TRBV4-3 | TGCGCCAGCAGCCAGGCTGATGGCTCTGGAAACACCATATATTTT | CASSQADGSGNTIYF
TRBJ2-7 | . | TRBD2 | TRBV6-5 | TGTGCCAGCAGTTACGGGGGACTAGCGGGAGCCGAGCAGTACTTC | CASSYGGLAGAEQYF
TRBJ2-7 | . | . | TRBV5-4 | TGTGCCAGCAGCTTGGACGGCTCATCCTACGAGCAGTACTTC | CASSLDGSSYEQYF
TRBJ1-5 | . | . | TRBV7-9 | TGTGCCAGCAGCTTAGATTATAAGCCCCAGCATTTT | CASSLDYKPQHF
TRBJ2-7 | . | . | TRBV10-3 | TGTGCCATCAGTGATCTAAGACAGGCAACTACGACTAACGCCTACGAGCAGTACTTC | CAISDLRQATTTNAYEQYF
TRBJ1-1 | . | . | TRBV28 | TGTGCCAGCAGTCCCCCGACGGCGAACACTGAAGCTTTCTTT | CASSPPTANTEAFF
TRBJ2-7 | once | . | TRBV30 | TGTGCCTGGAGTGTAGGGGGGTTCCTTTACGAGCAGTACTTC | CAWSVGGFLYEQYF
TRBJ2-1 | once | . | TRBV6-4 | TGTGCCAGCAGTGACGTCGGATCCAATGAGCAGTTCTTC | CASSDVGSNEQFF
TRBJ2-7 | . | TRBD1 | TRBV4-1 | TGCGCCAGCAGCCAAGGGGACAGGGTAGATGAGCAGTACTTC | CASSQGDRVDEQYF
TRBJ1-3 | . | . | TRBV19 | TGTGCCAGCACGACAGGCTCTGGAAACACCATATATTTT | CASTTGSGNTIYF
TRBJ2-7 | . | . | TRBV12-5 | TGTGCTAGTGCCCTGGGTGAGGTGTACCCCTACGAGCAGTACTTC | CASALGEVYPYEQYF
TRBJ1-2 | . | . | TRBV14 | TGTGCCCTCAGCGCAGGGATAGACTATGGCTACACCTTC | CALSAGIDYGYTF
TRBJ1-5 | . | . | TRBV5-5 | TGTGCCAGCAGCTTGGCGTCCTATCAGCCCCAGCATTTT | CASSLASYQPQHF
TRBJ2-1 | once | TRBD2 | TRBV7-2 | TGTGCCAGCAGCCCCGGACTAGCGGGAGGGGCTGAGCAGTTCTTC | CASSPGLAGGAEQFF
TRBJ2-1 | . | . | TRBV14 | TGTGCCAGCAGCCAACCAGGGGAATCGCTGTACAATGAGCAGTTCTTC | CASSQPGESLYNEQFF
TRBJ1-1 | . | . | TRBV10-2 | TGCGCCAGCAGGGGGACTCCGGTCATGAACACTGAAGCTTTCTTT | CASRGTPVMNTEAFF
TRBJ2-5 | . | TRBD1 | TRBV9 | TGTGCCAGCAGCGTAGCTCCGGGACAGGGGGACCAGGAGACCCAGTACTTC | CASSVAPGQGDQETQYF
TRBJ1-2 | . | . | TRBV28 | TGTGCCAGCAGCCCGCGTGGGGGTGACTACACCTTC | CASSPRGGDYTF
TRBJ2-7 | . | . | TRBV19 | TGTGCCAGTGGTGCCATCGGTTACGAGCAGTACTTC | CASGAIGYEQYF
TRBJ1-2 | . | TRBD1 | TRBV18 | TGTGCCAGTTCATTCTCGGACAGGGGGCTCTTTGGCTACACCTTC | CASSFSDRGLFGYTF
TRBJ2-1 | . | TRBD1 | TRBV5-1 | TGCGCCAGCAGCTCACCGGGACAGGGTAGTTACAATGAGCAGTTCTTC | CASSSPGQGSYNEQFF
TRBJ1-4 | . | . | TRBV5-1 | TGCGCCAGCAGCTCGGATGAAAAACTGTTTTTT | CASSSDEKLFF
TRBJ1-6 | . | . | TRBV27 | TGTGCCAGCAGCCTCCAGGGTTCCTATAATTCACCCCTCCACTTT | CASSLQGSYNSPLHF
TRBJ2-4 | . | TRBD2 | TRBV25-1 | TGTGCCAGCAGTGAATACCGATCGGGACTAGCGTCTCTTCAGTACTTC | CASSEYRSGLASLQYF
TRBJ2-7 | . | . | TRBV27 | TGTGCCAGCAGTTTTGCCGGGGGCCCCTACGAGCAGTACTTC | CASSFAGGPYEQYF
TRBJ1-1 | few | . | TRBV7-8 | TGTGCCAGCAGCTCAGTGCGGTCGGGATCTGAAGCTTTCTTT | CASSSVRSGSEAFF
TRBJ2-1 | . | . | TRBV6-1 | TGTGCCAGCAGTACCCCCCTCGGATACAATGAGCAGTTCTTC | CASSTPLGYNEQFF
TRBJ2-7 | . | . | TRBV28 | TGTGCCATCCGAACAAAGAACTCCTACGAGCAGTACTTC | CAIRTKNSYEQYF
TRBJ1-1 | . | . | TRBV5-1 | TGCGCCAGCAGCTTGGCCACACCACTAACCACTGAAGCTTTCTTT | CASSLATPLTTEAFF
TRBJ1-6 | . | . | TRBV27 | TGTGCCAGCAGTTTTCAGGGGTCCTCCTATAATTCACCCCTCCACTTT | CASSFQGSSYNSPLHF